This T cell receptor beta chain was retrieved from a study of early T cells in non-severe SARS-CoV-2 infection (TCRdb year 2021). For the study in its entirety: Because TCR sequencing was done on bulk RNA from unsorted whole blood, the alpha and beta chains could not be paired.

Beyond this particular receptor, the publication reports: VDJdb matching was skewed toward anti-spike CD8 responses and likely underestimated virus-specific expansions by missing private and CD4 specificities.

From the cysteine up to the phenylalanine, the CDR3 has a length of 16 residues. The only DNA kept is the CDR3, 48 bases in frame from the first base. V is trimmed back by 5 bases and J by 6 bases, and the junction contains 12 bases that no gene match accounts for. The germline V gene sets CDR1 to MGHDK and CDR2 to SYGVNS. Libraries were made using 5' RACE. Sequencing took place on a NextSeq 500. Unique molecular identifiers were attached to individual cDNA molecules in the TCR library protocol so that sequencing error and PCR bias could be corrected. Both TCR alpha and beta chains were sequenced, and tight co-correlation was observed between alpha and beta sequence abundances in each sample. Regarding the original processing steps: Decombinator V4 was used to annotate TCR sequences for V gene, J gene and CDR3. TCRs were defined as expanded if a significant change between any two time points was detected under a Poisson model with p below 0.0001. Abundances of TCRs were expressed as counts per million after normalisation to the total number of TCRs sequenced in each sample. MAIT TCRs were defined by TRAV1-2 paired with TRAJ12, TRAJ20 or TRAJ33, and iNKT TCRs by TRAV10 paired with TRAJ18. VDJdb, accessed on 1 November 2021, was searched for TCRs annotated for CMV, EBV and SARS-CoV-2, and TCRs annotated for more than one antigen were excluded. In-frame beta chains were kept once TCRdb had trimmed the public reads at Q25 with fastp and called clones with MiXCR. Entries that share a CDR3 protein sequence are merged under the most common genes and DNA. These V and J calls are TCRdb output, not the study's own analysis. This sample has approximately 45,000 distinct CDR3 sequences in its table, and 7% to 7.5% of those were observed once. The top ten hold approximately 4.5% of the sample.

This clonotype came up many times. Its antigen is still unknown. Base qualities are not provided; no much larger clone lies one nucleotide away. A case-control design nested within a healthcare worker cohort in London, UK, was used, with weekly nasopharyngeal swab PCR tests and blood sampling performed. Healthcare workers were enrolled in the week of the UK lockdown, from 23 to 31 March 2020, and were followed every week for up to roughly 15 weeks. The TCR was taken from an adult who was a healthcare worker with PCR-confirmed SARS-CoV-2 infection or an uninfected control (not recorded which). Recombination linked TRBV25-1 to TRBJ2-3; 9 bases in the junction line up with TRBD1. Specimen: whole blood. In nucleotides, the sequence is TGTGCCAGCAGTCCCCAAGACAGGGGGGTTTTTGATACGCAGTATTTT. This translates into CASSPQDRGVFDTQYF.